The T cell receptor beta chain under discussion was sequenced for a study of cytomegalovirus exposure and HLA in healthy donors. Findings and caveats of the study: As was reported, the classifier diagnosed cytomegalovirus status with high specificity and sensitivity.

CDR1 SGHVS and CDR2 FNYEAQ come from the germline V gene. The CDR3 length is 16 residues. Trimming took 2 bases from V and 3 from J; bases not matched to a gene: 6. Concerning this clone: Its antigen is not identified.

TCRdb's table, derived via immunoSEQ multiplex PCR, lists solely in-frame clones and lacks some. The profile shows some 170,000 clones, approximately 84% of them singletons. Sequencing was done on a sample of PBMCs. The chain is built from TRBV7-6 and TRBJ2-2, with 7 bases identical to TRBD2. The source is a man aged 30-40 years in good health and CMV-seropositive. The CDR3 DNA sequence: TGTGCCAGCAGCTTAAATTCGGCGGGAGACACCGGGGAGCTGTTTTTT. Translating it yields CASSLNSAGDTGELFF.